The 24 T cell receptor beta chains given below trace back to one sample, sequenced in a study of blood T cell repertoires in COVID-19. Sequencing used immunoSEQ multiplex PCR; TCRdb keeps in-frame clones, though not all of them. The sample has 200,000 to 300,000 clones; approximately 89% are singletons. The sample was peripheral blood. Receptor source: a woman aged 55 to 70 who had recovered from COVID-19.

V gene TRBV9 combines with J gene TRBJ2-7, with D possibly being TRBD2 (6 bases). The ends were cut back, 5 bases at V and 4 bases at J, with 16 bases in the middle. The CDR3 is made up of 14 amino acids. Germline CDR1 SGDLS, CDR2 YYNGEE. In DNA form, the CDR3 reads TGTGCCAGCAGTGAATGGGGAGGAGCGTACGAGCAGTACTTC. Amino acids: CASSEWGGAYEQYF.

The count of this clone is one. The rearrangement joins TRBV7-2 to TRBJ2-7; a possible D gene is TRBD1 (6 bases). The length of the CDR3 is 16 residues. With 5 bases removed from V and 0 bases from J, the gap between germline ends came to 17 bases. CDR1 is SGHTA and CDR2 is FQGNSA in the germline V gene. The CDR3: CASSPLQDRGSYEQYF. CDR3 nucleotides: TGTGCCAGCAGCCCCCTCCAGGACAGAGGCTCCTACGAGCAGTACTTC.

The chain combines TRBV7-2 with TRBJ1-4; D not certain. The CDR3 extends over 16 amino acids. V dropped 5 bases and J dropped 6 bases, with 19 bases sitting between them. CDR1 and CDR2 (germline): SGHTA, FQGNSA. The CDR3 spells CASSQQALSGDEKLFF. DNA of the CDR3: TGTGCCAGCAGCCAGCAGGCCCTTAGCGGGGATGAAAAACTGTTTTTT.

The V gene is TRBV7-2, the J gene TRBJ2-7, with a possible D match to TRBD1 (6 bases). Germline CDR1 SGHTA, CDR2 FQGNSA. CDR3 length equals 14 residues. The ends were cut back, 1 base at V and 2 bases at J, with 9 bases in the middle. The CDR3 DNA is TGTGCCAGCAGCTTAGGGGGACAAGCCTACGAGCAGTACTTC. This encodes CASSLGGQAYEQYF.

The chain employs TRBV11-2 and TRBJ2-3; 12 nucleotides match TRBD2. Germline values: CDR1 SGHAT, CDR2 FQNNGV. The CDR3 is 16 amino acids. V was clipped by 2 bases and J by 5 bases; unmatched bases: 5. The CDR3 DNA follows: TGTGCCAGCAGCTTACGCCTAGCGGGGGGGAGAGATACGCAGTATTTT. Its protein is CASSLRLAGGRDTQYF.

The J gene is TRBJ2-7, the V gene TRBV28, with TRBD2 identical over 16 bases. CDR1 and CDR2 (germline): MDHEN, SYDVKM. V lost 6 bases to trimming and J lost 3 bases; unmatched junction nucleotides: 5. This CDR3 region has 16 residues. The CDR3 sequence is CASRPGLAGGIYEQYF. The CDR3 DNA reads as TGTGCCAGCAGACCGGGACTAGCGGGGGGGATCTACGAGCAGTACTTC.

The chain combines TRBV7-8 with TRBJ2-6; TRBD1 aligns across 8 bases. V lost 2 bases, J lost 0 bases, and 9 bases stayed unmatched. CDR3 size: 19 residues. The germline V gene encodes CDR1 SGHVS and CDR2 FQNEAQ. The CDR3 coding sequence is TGTGCCAGCAGCTTATTAACGGACAGGGACTTCTCTGGGGCCAACGTCCTGACTTTC. It encodes CASSLLTDRDFSGANVLTF.

This clone appeared a single time. The chain carries TRBV7-2 and TRBJ2-3; D is unresolved. Trimming removed 3 bases from V and 4 bases from J, with 5 bases in between. Germline assignment: CDR1 SGHTA and CDR2 FQGNSA. CDR3 length: 12 amino acids. CDR3 DNA sequence: TGTGCCAGCAGCTTCAACTCAGATACGCAGTATTTT. Residues: CASSFNSDTQYF. The whole variable domain, remainder taken from reference TRBV7-2 and TRBJ2-3, is GAGVSQSPSNKVTEKGKDVELRCDPISGHTALYWYRQSLGQGLEFLIYFQGNSAPDKSGLPSDRFSAERTGGSVSTLTIQRTQQEDSAVYLCASSFNSDTQYFGPGTRLTVL.

As to this clone: Other DNA sequences in this sample translate to the same CDR3. The CDR3 is CASSSLNQPQHF. The CDR3 DNA follows: TGTGCCAGCAGCTCACTTAATCAGCCCCAGCATTTT. V gene TRBV6-5 combines with J gene TRBJ1-5; D gene ambiguous. This CDR3 is 12 amino acids long. Germline V lookup: CDR1 MNHEY, CDR2 SVGAGI. V lost 6 bases to trimming and J lost 4 bases, with 7 bases between them.

This rearrangement joins TRBV21-1 to TRBJ2-1; TRBD1 is taken as the D call from the table, unchecked against the DNA. TRBV21-1 has pseudogene status. There are 15 residues in the CDR3. This CDR3 reads CASGDRAIPYNEQFF. The CDR3 nucleotides are TGTGCCAGCGGTGACAGGGCGATCCCCTACAATGAGCAGTTCTTC.

DNA of the CDR3: TGTGCCAGCAGTCTACCGGGGCGGGGAGATACGCAGTATTTT. The encoded protein is CASSLPGRGDTQYF. The V and J genes are TRBV11-3 and TRBJ2-3; tentatively, D is TRBD2 (6 bases). With 6 bases removed from V and 5 bases from J, the gap between germline ends came to 15 bases. Germline V lookup: CDR1 SGHNT, CDR2 YENEEA. This CDR3 is 14 amino acids long.

This rearrangement joins TRBV19 to TRBJ1-3, with D maybe TRBD1 (6 bases). CDR1 is LNHDA, CDR2 SQIVND, per germline (reference sequence). The CDR3 contains 15 residues. The V and J ends lost 6 bases and 0 bases respectively, with 12 bases between them. The CDR3 nucleotides are TGTGCCAGTAGCGACGGACAGAGCTCTGGAAACACCATATATTTT. Translation: CASSDGQSSGNTIYF.

The chain links TRBV7-9 to TRBJ2-2, with D possibly being TRBD1 (5 bases). V lost 3 bases to trimming and J lost 4 bases, with 15 bases between them. From germline, CDR1 is SEHNR and CDR2 FQNEAQ (reference sequence). The CDR3 runs to 16 residues. The CDR3 nucleotides read TGTGCCAGCAGCTTGTTTCGCGGAACAGGCACCGGGGAGCTGTTTTTT. Protein: CASSLFRGTGTGELFF.

For this clone: At one of its ends the junction is not consistent with the germline gene, which may arise from a read error. The chain is built from TRBV7-7 and TRBJ2-5; 13 positions match TRBD2. CDR1 is SSHAT, CDR2 FNYEAQ, per germline (reference sequence). The CDR3 runs to 15 residues. The CDR3 DNA reads as TGTGCTAGCAGCCCACTAGCGGGGGGGCAGGAGACCCAGTACTTC. Protein product: CASSPLAGGQETQYF.

This chain connects TRBV5-1 to TRBJ1-4; the D is unclear. The V gene lost 4 bases and the J gene lost 7 bases, with 14 bases spanning the gap. The CDR3 runs 14 residues. Germline lookup yields CDR1 SGHRS and CDR2 YFSETQ. The CDR3 sequence is CASSPGGLGEKLFF. In nucleotides, the CDR3 is TGCGCCAGCAGCCCCGGCGGGCTTGGTGAAAAACTGTTTTTT.

The rearrangement uses TRBV11-2 and TRBJ2-7; D is possibly TRBD2 (6 bases). Per germline, CDR1 SGHAT and CDR2 FQNNGV. This CDR3 has 14 amino acids. With 2 bases removed from V and 6 bases from J, the gap between germline ends came to 14 bases. CDR3 amino acids: CASSLRLVFSEQYF. In nucleotides, the CDR3 is TGTGCCAGCAGCTTACGACTAGTCTTTAGCGAGCAGTACTTC. Variable domain in full (rest from reference TRBV11-2 and TRBJ2-7): EAGVAQSPRYKIIEKRQSVAFWCNPISGHATLYWYQQILGQGPKLLIQFQNNGVVDDSQLPKDRFSAERLKGVDSTLKIQPAKLEDSAVYLCASSLRLVFSEQYFGPGTRLTVT.

This clone was found a few times. This chain links TRBV6-6 with TRBJ1-2; no definite D call. The germline CDR1 and CDR2 sequences are MNHNY and SVGAGI (reference sequence). The CDR3 consists of 12 residues. The germline V and J ends were trimmed by 8 bases and 3 bases, with 10 bases remaining between them. CDR3 sequence: CASVAEDYGYTF. CDR3 coding DNA: TGTGCCAGCGTCGCAGAGGACTATGGCTACACCTTC.

The chain is built from TRBV6-6 and TRBJ1-5, with a weak D call TRBD1 (6 bases). The V gene lost 5 bases and the J gene lost 1 base, with 21 bases spanning the gap. This CDR3 has 18 residues. Germline V CDR1 and CDR2: MNHNY, SVGAGI (reference sequence). CDR3: CASSPRGGAIGSNQPQHF. CDR3 bases: TGTGCCAGCAGTCCCCGGGGGGGCGCGATTGGCAGCAATCAGCCCCAGCATTTT.

This rearrangement joins TRBV15 to TRBJ1-5; no reliable D call. Germline loops: CDR1 LNHNV, CDR2 YYDKDF (reference sequence). Trimming took off 0 bases at V and 7 bases at J, with 10 bases between the two ends. This CDR3 region has 14 residues. The CDR3 is CATSRDPAGQPQHF. Here the CDR3 DNA reads TGTGCCACCAGCAGAGATCCCGCGGGACAGCCCCAGCATTTT. The entire variable domain, with the rest obtained from reference TRBV15 and TRBJ1-5, is as follows: DAMVIQNPRYQVTQFGKPVTLSCSQTLNHNVMYWYQQKSSQAPKLLFHYYDKDFNNEADTPDNFQSRRPNTSFCFLDIRSPGLGDTAMYLCATSRDPAGQPQHFGDGTRLSIL.

This chain links TRBV7-2 with TRBJ1-2; a possible D gene is TRBD1 (5 bases). The CDR3 sequence is 16 residues long. The V gene lost 8 bases and the J gene lost 1 base, with 20 bases spanning the gap. Germline values: CDR1 SGHTA, CDR2 FQGNSA. CDR3 bases: TGTGCCAGCCTAGACCGCAGGATGGGACTTAACTATGGCTACACCTTC. Protein sequence: CASLDRRMGLNYGYTF.

The CDR3 loop reads CASSKTGANTGELFF. CDR3 in DNA: TGTGCCAGCAGCAAGACAGGGGCGAACACCGGGGAGCTGTTTTTT. The genes are TRBV11-3 and TRBJ2-2; TRBD1 aligns across 8 bases. Germline V gene sequence: CDR1 SGHNT, CDR2 YENEEA. J gave up 0 bases and V 5 bases, and 2 bases lay outside the gene matches. This CDR3 spans 15 amino acids.

The V call is TRBV21-1, the J call TRBJ1-5. TRBV21-1 is a documented pseudogene. The CDR3 is 15 residues long. Here the CDR3 reads CASSRWLPGDQPQHF. Here the CDR3 DNA reads TGTGCCAGCAGCCGGTGGTTACCGGGGGATCAGCCCCAGCATTTT.

The rearrangement joins TRBV7-3 to TRBJ2-2; D call uncertain. The V and J ends lost 0 bases and 10 bases respectively, with 6 bases between them. Germline assignment: CDR1 SGHTA and CDR2 FQGTGA. The CDR3 extends over 12 amino acids. The CDR3, as DNA: TGTGCCAGCAGCTTAACCGGGTCGGAGCTGTTTTTT. Translating gives CASSLTGSELFF. The full variable domain, rest sourced from reference TRBV7-3 and TRBJ2-2, is GAGVSQTPSNKVTEKGKYVELRCDPISGHTALYWYRQSLGQGPEFLIYFQGTGAADDSGLPNDRFFAVRPEGSVSTLKIQRTERGDSAVYLCASSLTGSELFFGEGSRLTVL.

The chain couples TRBV6-1 to TRBJ2-1; TRBD1 matches at 9 bases. The CDR3 is 16 amino acids. Germline V lookup: CDR1 MNHNS, CDR2 SASEGT. The V segment lost 4 bases and the J segment 4 bases; nucleotides outside the gene matches: 8. The CDR3 loop reads CASSVGTGNNYNEQFF. In DNA, the CDR3 is TGTGCCAGCAGTGTGGGGACAGGGAACAATTACAATGAGCAGTTCTTC.